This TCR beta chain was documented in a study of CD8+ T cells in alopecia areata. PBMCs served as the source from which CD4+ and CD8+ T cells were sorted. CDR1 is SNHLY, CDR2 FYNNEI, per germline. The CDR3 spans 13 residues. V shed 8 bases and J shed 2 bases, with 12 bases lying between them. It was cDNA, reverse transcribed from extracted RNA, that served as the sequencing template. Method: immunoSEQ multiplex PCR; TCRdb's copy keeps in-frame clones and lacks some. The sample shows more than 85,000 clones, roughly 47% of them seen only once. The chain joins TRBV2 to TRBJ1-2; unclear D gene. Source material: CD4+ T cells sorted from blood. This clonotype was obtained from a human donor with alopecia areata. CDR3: CASAIGPNYGYTF. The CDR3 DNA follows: TGTGCCAGCGCCATCGGGCCCAACTATGGCTACACCTTC.